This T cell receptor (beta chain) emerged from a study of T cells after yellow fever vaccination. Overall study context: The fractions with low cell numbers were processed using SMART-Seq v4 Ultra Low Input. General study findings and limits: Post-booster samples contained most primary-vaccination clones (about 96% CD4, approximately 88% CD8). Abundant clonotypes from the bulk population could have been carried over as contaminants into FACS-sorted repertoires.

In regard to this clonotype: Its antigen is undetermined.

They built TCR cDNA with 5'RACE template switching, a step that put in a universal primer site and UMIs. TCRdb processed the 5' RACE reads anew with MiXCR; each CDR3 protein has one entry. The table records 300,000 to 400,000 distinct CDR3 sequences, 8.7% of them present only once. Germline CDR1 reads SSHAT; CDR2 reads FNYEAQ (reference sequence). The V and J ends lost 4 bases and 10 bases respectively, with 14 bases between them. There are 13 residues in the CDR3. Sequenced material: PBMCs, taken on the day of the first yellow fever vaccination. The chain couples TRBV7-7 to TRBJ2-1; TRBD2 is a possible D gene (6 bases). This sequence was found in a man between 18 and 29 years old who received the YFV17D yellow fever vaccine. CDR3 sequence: CASSSDAGREQFF. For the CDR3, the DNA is TGTGCCAGCAGCTCGGACGCGGGGAGGGAGCAGTTCTTC.